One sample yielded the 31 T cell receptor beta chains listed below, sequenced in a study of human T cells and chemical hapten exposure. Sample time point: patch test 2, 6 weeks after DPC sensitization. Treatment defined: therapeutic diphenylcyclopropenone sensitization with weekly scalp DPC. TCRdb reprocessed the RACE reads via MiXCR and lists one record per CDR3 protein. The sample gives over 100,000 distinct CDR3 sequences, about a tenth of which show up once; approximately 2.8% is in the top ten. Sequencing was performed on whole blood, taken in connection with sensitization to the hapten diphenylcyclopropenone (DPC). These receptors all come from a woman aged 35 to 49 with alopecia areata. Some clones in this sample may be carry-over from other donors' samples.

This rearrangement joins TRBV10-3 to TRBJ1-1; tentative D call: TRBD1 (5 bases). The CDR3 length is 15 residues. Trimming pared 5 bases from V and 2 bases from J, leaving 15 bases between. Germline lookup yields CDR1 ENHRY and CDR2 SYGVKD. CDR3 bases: TGTGCCATCAGTTCAACGACAGACACCAACACTGAAGCTTTCTTT. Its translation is CAISSTTDTNTEAFF.

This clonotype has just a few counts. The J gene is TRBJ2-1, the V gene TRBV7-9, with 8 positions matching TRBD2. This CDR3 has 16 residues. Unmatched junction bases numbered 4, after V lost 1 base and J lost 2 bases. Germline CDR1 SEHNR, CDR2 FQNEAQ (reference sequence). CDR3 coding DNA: TGTGCCAGCAGCTTAGTTGCGGGGGGACCCTACAATGAGCAGTTCTTC. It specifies CASSLVAGGPYNEQFF.

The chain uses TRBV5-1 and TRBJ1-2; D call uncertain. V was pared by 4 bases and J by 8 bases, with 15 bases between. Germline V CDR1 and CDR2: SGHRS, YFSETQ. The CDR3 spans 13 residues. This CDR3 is CASSQAEADGYTF. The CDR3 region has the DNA TGCGCCAGCAGCCAGGCTGAGGCAGACGGCTACACCTTC.

CDR3 region: CASSSQGPDTGELFF. DNA for the CDR3: TGCGCCAGCAGCTCACAGGGGCCTGACACCGGGGAGCTGTTTTTT. The chain links TRBV5-1 to TRBJ2-2, with 7 nucleotides matching TRBD1. Looked up from germline, CDR1 is SGHRS and CDR2 is YFSETQ. This CDR3 region has 15 residues. The J segment lost 3 bases and the V segment lost 3 bases, leaving 5 bases of the junction unmatched.

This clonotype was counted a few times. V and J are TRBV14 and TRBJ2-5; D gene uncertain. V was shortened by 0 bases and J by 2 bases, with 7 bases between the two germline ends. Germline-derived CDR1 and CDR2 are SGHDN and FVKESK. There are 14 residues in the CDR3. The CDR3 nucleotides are TGTGCCAGCAGCCAAGATAGGGCACAAGAGACCCAGTACTTC. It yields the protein CASSQDRAQETQYF.

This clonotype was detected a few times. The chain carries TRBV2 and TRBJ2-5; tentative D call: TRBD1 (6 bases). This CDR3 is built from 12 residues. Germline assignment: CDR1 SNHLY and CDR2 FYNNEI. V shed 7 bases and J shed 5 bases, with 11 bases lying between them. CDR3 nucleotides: TGTGCCAGCAAAGGGGACACGGAGACCCAGTACTTC. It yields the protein CASKGDTETQYF.

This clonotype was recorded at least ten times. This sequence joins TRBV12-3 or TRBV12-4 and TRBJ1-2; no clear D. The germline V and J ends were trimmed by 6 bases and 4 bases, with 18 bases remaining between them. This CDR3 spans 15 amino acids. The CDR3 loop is CASSYMWSTSYGYTF. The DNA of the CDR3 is TGTGCCAGCAGCTATATGTGGTCTACCTCCTATGGCTACACCTTC.

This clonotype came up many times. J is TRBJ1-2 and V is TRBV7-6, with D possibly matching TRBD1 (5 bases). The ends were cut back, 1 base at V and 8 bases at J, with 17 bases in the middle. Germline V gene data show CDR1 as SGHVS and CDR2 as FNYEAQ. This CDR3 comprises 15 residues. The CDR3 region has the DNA TGTGCCAGCAGCTTAGGTCTGTTGGGGGGAGACGGCTACACCTTC. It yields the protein CASSLGLLGGDGYTF.

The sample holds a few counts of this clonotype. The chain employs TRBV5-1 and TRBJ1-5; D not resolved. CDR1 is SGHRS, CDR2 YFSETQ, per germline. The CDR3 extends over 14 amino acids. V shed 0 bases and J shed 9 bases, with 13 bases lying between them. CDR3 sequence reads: CASSLDDGEWPQHF. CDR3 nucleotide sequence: TGCGCCAGCAGCTTGGATGACGGCGAATGGCCCCAGCATTTT.

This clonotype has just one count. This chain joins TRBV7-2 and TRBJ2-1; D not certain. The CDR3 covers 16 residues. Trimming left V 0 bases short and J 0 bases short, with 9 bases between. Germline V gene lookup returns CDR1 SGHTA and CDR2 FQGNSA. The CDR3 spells CASSLAHSPSYNEQFF. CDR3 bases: TGTGCCAGCAGCTTAGCGCACTCCCCCTCCTACAATGAGCAGTTCTTC.

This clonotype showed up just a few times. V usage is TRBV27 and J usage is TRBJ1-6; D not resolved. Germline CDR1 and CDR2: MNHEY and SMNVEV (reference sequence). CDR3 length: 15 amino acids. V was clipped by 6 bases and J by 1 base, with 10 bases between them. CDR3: CASREGSSYNSPLHF. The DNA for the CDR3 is TGTGCCAGCAGGGAAGGGAGTTCCTATAATTCACCCCTCCACTTT.

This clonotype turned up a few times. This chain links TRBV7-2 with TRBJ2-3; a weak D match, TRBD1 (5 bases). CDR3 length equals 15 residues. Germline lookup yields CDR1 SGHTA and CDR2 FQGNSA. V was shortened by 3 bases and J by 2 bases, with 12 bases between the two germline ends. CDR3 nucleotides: TGTGCCAGCAGCTTGCAATCGACAGTCACAGATACGCAGTATTTT. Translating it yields CASSLQSTVTDTQYF.

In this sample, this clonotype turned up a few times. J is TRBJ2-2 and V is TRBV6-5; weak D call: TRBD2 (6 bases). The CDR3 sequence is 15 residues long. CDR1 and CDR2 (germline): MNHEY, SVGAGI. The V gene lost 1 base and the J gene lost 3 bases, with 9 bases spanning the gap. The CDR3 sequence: CASSYFAGYTGELFF. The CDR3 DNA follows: TGTGCCAGCAGTTACTTTGCGGGGTACACCGGGGAGCTGTTTTTT.

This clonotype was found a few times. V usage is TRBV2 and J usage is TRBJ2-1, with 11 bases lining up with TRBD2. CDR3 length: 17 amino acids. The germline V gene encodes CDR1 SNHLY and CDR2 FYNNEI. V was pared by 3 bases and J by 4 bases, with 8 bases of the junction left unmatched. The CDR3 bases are TGTGCCAGCAGTGATCCGCTAGCGGGGGGCGAATACAATGAGCAGTTCTTC. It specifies CASSDPLAGGEYNEQFF.

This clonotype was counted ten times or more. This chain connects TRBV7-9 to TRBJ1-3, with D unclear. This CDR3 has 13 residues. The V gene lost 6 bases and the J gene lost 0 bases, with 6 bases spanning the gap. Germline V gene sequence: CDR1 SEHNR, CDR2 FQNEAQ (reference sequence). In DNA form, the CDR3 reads TGTGCCAGCAGGATCTACTCTGGAAACACCATATATTTT. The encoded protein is CASRIYSGNTIYF. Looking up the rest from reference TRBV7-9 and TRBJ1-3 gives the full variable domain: DTGVSQNPRHKITKRGQNVTFRCDPISEHNRLYWYRQTLGQGPEFLTYFQNEAQLEKSRLLSDRFSAERPKGSFSTLEIQRTEQGDSAMYLCASRIYSGNTIYFGEGSWLTVV.

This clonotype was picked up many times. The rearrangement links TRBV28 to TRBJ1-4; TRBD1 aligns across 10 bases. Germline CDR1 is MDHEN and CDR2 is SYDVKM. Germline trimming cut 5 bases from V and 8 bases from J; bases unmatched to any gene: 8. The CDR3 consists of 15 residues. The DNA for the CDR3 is TGTGCCAGCAGTCCCTCAGGACAGGGGGACGAAAAACTGTTTTTT. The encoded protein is CASSPSGQGDEKLFF.

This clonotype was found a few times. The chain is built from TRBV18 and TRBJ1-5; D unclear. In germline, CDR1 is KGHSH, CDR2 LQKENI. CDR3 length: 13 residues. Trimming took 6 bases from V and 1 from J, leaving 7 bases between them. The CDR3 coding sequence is TGTGCCAGCTCCCCGATGAGCAATCAGCCCCAGCATTTT. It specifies CASSPMSNQPQHF. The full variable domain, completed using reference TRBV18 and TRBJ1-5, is NAGVMQNPRHLVRRRGQEARLRCSPMKGHSHVYWYRQLPEEGLKFMVYLQKENIIDESGMPKERFSAEFPKEGPSILRIQQVVRGDSAAYFCASSPMSNQPQHFGDGTRLSIL.

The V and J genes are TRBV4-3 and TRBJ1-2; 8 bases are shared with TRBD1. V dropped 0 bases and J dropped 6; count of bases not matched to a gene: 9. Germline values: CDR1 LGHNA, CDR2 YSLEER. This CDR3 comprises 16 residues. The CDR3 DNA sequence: TGCGCCAGCAGCCAAGACGCCATTATGACAGGGGATGGCTACACCTTC. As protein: CASSQDAIMTGDGYTF.

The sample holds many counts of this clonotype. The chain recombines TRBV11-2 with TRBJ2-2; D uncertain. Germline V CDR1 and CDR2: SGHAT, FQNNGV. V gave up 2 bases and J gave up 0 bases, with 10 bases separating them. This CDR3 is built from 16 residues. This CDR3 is CASSLNADPNTGELFF. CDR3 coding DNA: TGTGCCAGCAGCTTAAATGCGGATCCGAACACCGGGGAGCTGTTTTTT.

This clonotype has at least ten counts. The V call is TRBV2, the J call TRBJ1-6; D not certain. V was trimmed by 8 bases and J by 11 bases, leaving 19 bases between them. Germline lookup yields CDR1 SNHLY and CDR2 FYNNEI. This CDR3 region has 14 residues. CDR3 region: CASGESNSLTPLHF. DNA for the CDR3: TGTGCCAGCGGGGAGTCGAACAGTCTGACACCCCTCCACTTT. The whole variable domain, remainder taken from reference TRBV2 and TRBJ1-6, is EPEVTQTPSHQVTQMGQEVILRCVPISNHLYFYWYRQILGQKVEFLVSFYNNEISEKSEIFDDQFSVERPDGSNFTLKIRSTKLEDSAMYFCASGESNSLTPLHFGNGTRLTVT.

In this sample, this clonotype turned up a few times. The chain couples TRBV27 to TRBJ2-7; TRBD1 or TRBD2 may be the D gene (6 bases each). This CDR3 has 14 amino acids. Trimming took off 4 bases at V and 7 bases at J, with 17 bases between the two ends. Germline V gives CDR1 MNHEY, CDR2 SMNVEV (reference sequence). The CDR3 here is CASSWSGAGTEQYF. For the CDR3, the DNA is TGTGCCAGCAGTTGGTCGGGGGCAGGGACGGAGCAGTACTTC.

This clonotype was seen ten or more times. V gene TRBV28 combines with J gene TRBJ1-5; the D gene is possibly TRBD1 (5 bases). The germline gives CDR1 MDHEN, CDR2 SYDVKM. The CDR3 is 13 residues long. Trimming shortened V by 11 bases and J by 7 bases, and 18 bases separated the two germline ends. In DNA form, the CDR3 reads TGTGCCGGGAGGGGTCACGGGTTCCAGCCCCAGCATTTT. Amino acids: CAGRGHGFQPQHF.

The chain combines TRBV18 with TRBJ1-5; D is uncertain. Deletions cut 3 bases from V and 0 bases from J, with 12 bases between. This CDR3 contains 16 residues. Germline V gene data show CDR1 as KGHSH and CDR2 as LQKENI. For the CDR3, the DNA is TGTGCCAGCTCACCCGGTTCGAAAGATAGCAATCAGCCCCAGCATTTT. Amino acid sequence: CASSPGSKDSNQPQHF.

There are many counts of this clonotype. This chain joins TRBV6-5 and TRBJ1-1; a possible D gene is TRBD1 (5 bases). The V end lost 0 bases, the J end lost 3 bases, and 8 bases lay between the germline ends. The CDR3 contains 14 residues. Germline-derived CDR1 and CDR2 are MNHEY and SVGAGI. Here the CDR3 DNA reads TGTGCCAGCAGTTACTCAGGGGCTGACACTGAAGCTTTCTTT. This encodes CASSYSGADTEAFF.

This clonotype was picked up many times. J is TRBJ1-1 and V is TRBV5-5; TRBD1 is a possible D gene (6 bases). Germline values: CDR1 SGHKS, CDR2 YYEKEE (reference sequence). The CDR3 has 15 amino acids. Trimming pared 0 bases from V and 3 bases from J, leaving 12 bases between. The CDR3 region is CASSLEGEEHTEAFF. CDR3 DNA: TGTGCCAGCAGCTTGGAGGGGGAGGAGCACACTGAAGCTTTCTTT.

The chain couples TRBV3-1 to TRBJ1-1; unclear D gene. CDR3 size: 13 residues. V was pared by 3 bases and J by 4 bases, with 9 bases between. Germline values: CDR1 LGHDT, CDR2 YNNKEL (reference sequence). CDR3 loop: CASSQVLVTEAFF. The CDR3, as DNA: TGTGCCAGCAGCCAGGTCCTTGTCACTGAAGCTTTCTTT.

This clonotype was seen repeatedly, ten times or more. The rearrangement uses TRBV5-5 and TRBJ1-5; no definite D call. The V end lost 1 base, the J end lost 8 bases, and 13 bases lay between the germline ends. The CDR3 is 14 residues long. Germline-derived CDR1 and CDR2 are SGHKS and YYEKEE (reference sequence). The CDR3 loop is CASSLRASREPQHF. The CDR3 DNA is TGTGCCAGCAGCTTGAGGGCCTCACGGGAGCCCCAGCATTTT. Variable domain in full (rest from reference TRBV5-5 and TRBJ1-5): DAGVTQSPTHLIKTRGQQVTLRCSPISGHKSVSWYQQVLGQGPQFIFQYYEKEERGRGNFPDRFSARQFPNYSSELNVNALLLGDSALYLCASSLRASREPQHFGDGTRLSIL.

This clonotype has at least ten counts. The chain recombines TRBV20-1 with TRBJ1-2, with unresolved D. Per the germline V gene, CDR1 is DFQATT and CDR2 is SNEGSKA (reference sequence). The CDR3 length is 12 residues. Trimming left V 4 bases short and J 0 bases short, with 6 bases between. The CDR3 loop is CSATSPNYGYTF. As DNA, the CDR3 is TGCAGTGCTACCAGTCCTAACTATGGCTACACCTTC.

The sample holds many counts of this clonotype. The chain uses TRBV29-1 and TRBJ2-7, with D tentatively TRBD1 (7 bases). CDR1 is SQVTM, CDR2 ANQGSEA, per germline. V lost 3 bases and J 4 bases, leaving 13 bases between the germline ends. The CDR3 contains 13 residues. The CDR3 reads CSVEAGQSYEQYF. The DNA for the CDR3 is TGCAGCGTTGAGGCGGGACAGAGTTACGAGCAGTACTTC.

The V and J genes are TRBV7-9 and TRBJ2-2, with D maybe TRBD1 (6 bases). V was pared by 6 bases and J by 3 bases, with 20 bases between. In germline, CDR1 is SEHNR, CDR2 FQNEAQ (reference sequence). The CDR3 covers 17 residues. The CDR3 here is CASRETPGQGYTGELFF. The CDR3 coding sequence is TGTGCCAGCAGAGAGACTCCGGGACAAGGTTACACCGGGGAGCTGTTTTTT. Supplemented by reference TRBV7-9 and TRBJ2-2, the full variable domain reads DTGVSQNPRHKITKRGQNVTFRCDPISEHNRLYWYRQTLGQGPEFLTYFQNEAQLEKSRLLSDRFSAERPKGSFSTLEIQRTEQGDSAMYLCASRETPGQGYTGELFFGEGSRLTVL.

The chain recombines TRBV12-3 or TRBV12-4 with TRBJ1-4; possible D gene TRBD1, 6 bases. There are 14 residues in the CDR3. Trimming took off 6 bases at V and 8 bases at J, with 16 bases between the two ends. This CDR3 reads CASRSTGYGEKLFF. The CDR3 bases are TGTGCCAGCAGAAGTACAGGGTACGGGGAAAAACTGTTTTTT.